This T cell receptor beta chain was identified in a study of cytomegalovirus exposure and HLA in healthy donors (dated 2017 in TCRdb). At the level of the whole study: In an earlier analysis of several hundred of the donors, 276 Gb of sequence data and roughly 100 million unique TCR beta sequences from about 190 million T cells were reported. Roughly 300 gigabases of sequencing data and 91 million or so unique TCR sequences made up an early release that covered approximately 620 HLA-typed donors. Among the roughly 410 genotyped donors, 75% to 90% belonged to the genetic ancestry cluster associated with self-reported Caucasian donors. The study aimed to test whether signatures of past pathogen exposure could be identified by cataloging public T cell receptors. The study used immunosequencing to profile the T cell repertoires of approximately 640 subjects and linked those repertoires to cytomegalovirus serostatus. A separate validation cohort of roughly 130 different subjects was used in addition to the roughly 700-subject first cohort. To predict cytomegalovirus infection status, the study combined high-throughput TCR immunosequencing, statistical association of individual TCRs with disease status, and machine learning. In a later analysis, previously published TCR beta repertoires from several hundred donors were re-analyzed and high-resolution HLA genotyping was added so that TCR occurrence patterns could be studied. Rather than drawing on any new phenotypic data, the later analysis identified candidate immune exposures from TCR beta sequences and the way those sequences occurred across donors. In an earlier analysis of over 550 of the donors, high-throughput TCR beta sequencing was used to judge whether each TCR beta V gene segment behaved as functional or pseudogenic. Donor age, sex, ethnicity and CMV serostatus were compiled together with the repertoire data. A later genetic analysis took genome-wide SNP genotypes for 398 of the 666 donors and used that subset as a discovery cohort. All discovery cohort repertoires had been generated using a single sequencing platform. Class I and class II HLA loci were covered by the typing at four-digit resolution. The number of typed donors differed by locus: about 620-630 for A, B, C, DRB1 and DQB1; 522 for DQA1; approximately 600 for DPA1; and some 430 for DPB1. About five DR-DQ haplotypes were treated as single units for association and clustering because of strong linkage in the cohort. Among around 400 genotyped donors of the cohort, an average of roughly 240,000 unique TCR beta nucleotide sequences were sequenced per donor, roughly a sixth of them non-productive. Beyond this particular receptor, the publication reports: Across donors, most TCR sequences were observed very rarely, whereas some public TCRs were present in many individuals. In vitro tests confirmed that a few of the cytomegalovirus-associated TCR beta chains recognize cytomegalovirus antigens. A further reported finding was that TCR beta sequences accurately predicted the HLA-A and HLA-B alleles for most subjects in the first cohort. In a later analysis, several top co-occurrence clusters were reported to appear linked to parvovirus B19, influenza, CMV and Epstein-Barr virus. A cluster of highly shared sequence variants was judged likely to represent a technical artifact of the sequencing pipeline. Correlated functional status among segregating V segments might be attributable to linkage disequilibrium, but an unknown experimental factor could not be ruled out. The 87-base-pair reads could not distinguish some IMGT-functional V segments, including TRBV6-2 and TRBV6-3, so those segments were excluded. At a false discovery rate of 0.05, a later analysis linked approximately 18,000 TCR beta sequences to specific HLA alleles. An earlier analysis of some 560 of the donors showed that most TCR beta V segments appeared in productive rearrangements either about 87% or about 30% of the time, which broadly matched IMGT annotations. Sequencing depth was assumed to be roughly uniform across donors in the presence/absence analyses, though that assumption may not hold. Compared with equally common non-associated chains, HLA-associated TCR beta chains in a later analysis were more clonally expanded and had lower generation probabilities. When HLA alleles, especially DR and DQ, strongly co-occurred, attributing TCR associations to individual alleles was difficult. For the cohort, immune exposure information was limited to CMV serostatus. The cohort was sequenced for TCR beta chains only, and without alpha or paired-chain data the features that could be detected were limited. Around 16 rarely observed V segments, including chromosome 9 orphons, were excluded from the earlier analysis of almost 600 of the donors because counts were too low. In a later genetic analysis, a missense DCLRE1C variant was associated with V-gene and J-gene trimming of TCR beta chains, and the association was replicated in an independent cohort. According to a later analysis, TCR association rates differed among HLA loci, with DRB1 alleles showing the most associated TCRs and HLA-C alleles showing the fewest. It was suggested by the authors that the approach could potentially be generalized to other disease states and immunological phenotypes. In a later analysis, most CMV-associated TCR beta chains were found to appear HLA-restricted, with HLA associations seemingly driven largely by CMV exposure. A later genetic analysis reported fewer N-insertions in productive TCRs among donors in an Asian-associated ancestry cluster than the approximately 670-donor mean. Because HLA typing was unavailable for some donors at each locus, only the typed subset was used in association tests. A total of fewer than 200 TCR beta chains were listed by the study as associated with cytomegalovirus. In both the original and validation cohorts, the classifier was reported to diagnose cytomegalovirus status with high specificity and sensitivity.

The method was the immunoSEQ multiplex PCR assay. For the multiplex PCR, a mixture combining 60 forward primers for TCR Vbeta segments and 13 reverse primers for TCR Jbeta segments was used. Amplification of the CDR3 region of rearranged TCR beta genes was performed with a multiplex PCR assay on genomic DNA. On the Illumina HiSeq System, the amplified TCR beta libraries were sequenced as 87-base-pair reads. Per the authors' processing: A later analysis counted about 80 million unique TCR beta chains across the 550 to 800 repertoires, and around 9.9 million of these chains were shared by at least two donors. Raw reads were error-corrected and collapsed into unique sequences with a nearest-neighbor algorithm that merged closely related sequences to remove PCR and sequencing errors. To assign V, D and J gene segments, CDR3 sequences were aligned to IMGT reference sequences. For a sequence to be retained, a match of at least six nucleotides was required to both a V gene segment and a J gene segment. A rearrangement counted as productive if the CDR3 had no stop codons and remained in frame with V and J, and every other rearrangement counted as non-productive. Following IMGT convention, CDR3 was defined as the stretch from the second conserved V-encoded cysteine to the conserved J-encoded phenylalanine. The earlier analysis of 587 of the donors excluded sequences that lacked an unambiguous match to a single V gene segment. In an earlier analysis of some 590 of the donors, V segments were called functional above 56.7% productive rearrangements and were called segregating when the between-donor standard deviation exceeded 5%. A statistical classification framework was developed to diagnose cytomegalovirus status using the catalog of TCR beta chain sequences. A later analysis assigned V and J genes by comparing TCR nucleotide sequences with IMGT/GENE-DB human TR gene sequences. Using the TCRdist pipeline, a later analysis assigned CDR3 sequences along with most-parsimonious VDJ recombination scenarios. A later analysis defined each TCR beta chain by its CDR3 amino acid sequence plus V-gene family, and excluded reads lacking a unique V-gene family. As a way to deal with suspected cross-contamination and a sequencing artifact, a later analysis dropped hundreds of nucleotide sequences that were highly shared and had low generation probability. In a later analysis, a clonal expansion index for each public chain was calculated from normalized within-repertoire ranks of inferred template counts. Generation probabilities in a later analysis came from a VDJ recombination model fitted to out-of-frame rearrangements, and those results were checked against IGoR. Hypergeometric tests were used in a later analysis to score TCR-TCR, TCR-HLA and TCR-CMV co-occurrence, with a repertoire-size bias correction applied to the TCR pairs. In a later analysis, false discovery rates were estimated by permuting HLA or CMV assignments 20 times. In a later analysis, co-occurring TCRs were grouped using DBSCAN, and TCRdist sequence similarity was added for clustering within HLA-allele-positive subsets. Co-occurrence clustering excluded repertoires with fewer than 30,000 or more than 120,000 public chains, plus five with anomalous nucleotide sharing. Sourced from immuneACCESS, this table was stored by TCRdb with only in-frame sequences that have V and J called. A share of the clones is absent; for the studies checked, an unresolved V gene accounts for under half, and the remainder has no known explanation. The V and J calls and clone size come from that table; D and trimming were worked out from the DNA. The sample contains about 130,000 clones, 64% of them found a single time. Roughly 2.5% of the sample comes from the top ten.

The cohort consisted of some 730 healthy bone marrow donors. All cohort members were sampled while nominally healthy, although unrecorded immune exposures were likely present. The donor was CMV seronegative and was included in the group of about 350 seronegative cohort members. Every donor gave a peripheral blood sample, and the peripheral blood mononuclear cells from that sample were used for TCR beta sequencing. The Qiagen DNeasy Blood Extraction Kit was used to extract genomic DNA from the blood cell samples. CDR3 length: 15 amino acids, cysteine to phenylalanine. The CDR3 DNA has 45 bases and is translated from base 1. The V end loses 3 bases and the J end loses 1 base, and a stretch of 11 bases separates them. In the germline V gene, CDR1 corresponds to KGHSH and CDR2 to LQKENI. There are a few counts of this clone. Its binding antigen is unknown. There are no base qualities to consult, and no much larger clone falls within one base.

The sequencing sample was made of PBMCs. The sequence was collected from a woman in her thirties or forties in good health and CMV-seronegative. The rearrangement combines TRBV18 with TRBJ2-3, with TRBD2 tentatively as D gene (7 bases match). The nucleotide sequence reads as follows: TGTGCCAGCTCACCCACGGGGGGCCGCACAGATACGCAGTATTTT. It codes for CASSPTGGRTDTQYF.